The 7 T cell receptor beta chains given below trace back to one sample, sequenced in a study of cytomegalovirus exposure and HLA in healthy donors. A multiplex PCR was run with 60 Vbeta primers and 13 Jbeta primers. The repertoire was sequenced with immunoSEQ multiplex PCR; TCRdb's copy has only in-frame clones and lacks some. The repertoire has around 150,000 clones, about four fifths of them found once; the top ten carry about 1.4%. The sample comprised PBMCs. The receptors come from a woman aged 35 to 49 in good health and CMV-seronegative.

V usage is TRBV7-6 and J usage is TRBJ1-1; TRBD1 might be the D (6 bases). Trimming removed 5 bases from V and 5 bases from J, with 15 bases in between. Germline V gives CDR1 SGHVS, CDR2 FNYEAQ. This CDR3 is 14 amino acids long. This CDR3 is CASSLQGSKTEAFF. The CDR3 DNA reads TGTGCCAGCAGCCTACAGGGAAGCAAGACTGAAGCTTTCTTT.

The genes are TRBV7-2 and TRBJ2-3, with TRBD2 matching 10 bases. Germline V CDR1 and CDR2: SGHTA, FQGNSA. CDR3 length: 15 amino acids. With 1 base clipped from V and 4 bases from J, the junction kept 2 bases outside the gene matches. The CDR3 DNA is TGTGCCAGCAGCTTAGTAAGCGGGGGGGCAGATACGCAGTATTTT. It yields the protein CASSLVSGGADTQYF.

This clone came up once. The chain combines TRBV4-1 with TRBJ2-2; 10 bases line up with TRBD2. The CDR3 runs to 17 residues. The germline CDR1 and CDR2 sequences are MGHRA and YSYEKL. With V trimmed by 5 bases and J by 3 bases, 9 bases remained unmatched. The CDR3 sequence: CASSAQRGGADTGELFF. The DNA of the CDR3 is TGCGCCAGCAGCGCCCAGCGGGGGGGAGCCGACACCGGGGAGCTGTTTTTT.

The chain recombines TRBV6-5 with TRBJ1-1, with D possibly matching TRBD1 (6 bases). Germline loops: CDR1 MNHEY, CDR2 SVGAGI. V was pared by 5 bases and J by 11 bases, with 18 bases between. The CDR3 totals 13 residues. The CDR3 DNA follows: TGTGCCAGCAGTAGAACAGGGAAAGTGGGGGCTTTCTTT. Its protein is CASSRTGKVGAFF.

The rearrangement links TRBV9 to TRBJ1-2; the D gene is possibly TRBD1 (5 bases). The CDR3 length is 16 residues. Germline CDR1 and CDR2: SGDLS and YYNGEE. V was clipped by 0 bases and J by 3 bases, with 15 bases between them. The CDR3 spells CASSVATPRGDYGYTF. The DNA of the CDR3 is TGTGCCAGCAGCGTAGCGACCCCGCGGGGGGACTATGGCTACACCTTC.

The chain carries TRBV27 and TRBJ2-6; 9 bases agree with TRBD2. The ends lost 4 bases at V and 4 bases at J; junction bases unmatched: 11. The CDR3 loop spans 18 amino acids. Germline CDR1 reads MNHEY; CDR2 reads SMNVEV (reference sequence). The CDR3 coding sequence is TGTGCCAGCAGTTCCCCTAAGGAGCGGGGGGACGGGGCCAACGTCCTGACTTTC. Its translation is CASSSPKERGDGANVLTF.

This clone was seen many times. The genes are TRBV6-4 and TRBJ2-1; TRBD1 aligns across 9 bases. This CDR3 is built from 15 residues. Trimming removed 8 bases from V and 4 bases from J; junction bases left unmatched: 9. Germline CDR1 is MRHNA and CDR2 is SNTAGT. The CDR3 nucleotides are TGTGCCAGCGGTCGGACAGGGGAGGATTACAATGAGCAGTTCTTC. Translation gives CASGRTGEDYNEQFF.